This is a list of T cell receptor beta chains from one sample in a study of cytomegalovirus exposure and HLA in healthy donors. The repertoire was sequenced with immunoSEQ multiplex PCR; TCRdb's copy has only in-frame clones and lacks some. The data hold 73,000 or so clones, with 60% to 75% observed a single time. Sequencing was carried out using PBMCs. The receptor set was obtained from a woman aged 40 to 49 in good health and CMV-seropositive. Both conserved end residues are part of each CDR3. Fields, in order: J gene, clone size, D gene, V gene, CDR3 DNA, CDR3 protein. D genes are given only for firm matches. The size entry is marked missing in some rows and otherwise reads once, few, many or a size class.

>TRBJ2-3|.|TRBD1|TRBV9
TGTGCCAGCAGCGTAGCTACGGGGACAGGGACCACAGATACGCAGTATTTT
CASSVATGTGTTDTQYF
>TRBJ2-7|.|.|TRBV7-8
TGTGCCAGCGCTAGGGGGGGCAGGGAAACCTACGAGCAGTACTTC
CASARGGRETYEQYF
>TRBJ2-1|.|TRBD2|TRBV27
TGTGCCAGCAGCCATCGGACTAGCGGGGGACCCGAGTTGTTCTTC
CASSHRTSGGPELFF
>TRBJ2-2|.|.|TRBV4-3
TGCGCCAGCAGCTGGACAGCGAACACCGGGGAGCTGTTTTTT
CASSWTANTGELFF
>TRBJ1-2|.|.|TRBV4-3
TGCGCCAGCAGCCAAGATTCAGACAGCGTTCGTTATGGCTACACCTTC
CASSQDSDSVRYGYTF
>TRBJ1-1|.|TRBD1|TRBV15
TGTGCCACCAGCAGTCAATACAGGGGGGCAAACACTGAAGCTTTCTTT
CATSSQYRGANTEAFF
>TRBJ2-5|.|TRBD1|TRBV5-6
TGTGCCAGCAGCCCCATTGCGAGGGGGCTACAAGAGACCCAGTACTTC
CASSPIARGLQETQYF
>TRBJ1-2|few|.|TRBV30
TGTGCCTGGACCCCAGGGGCAGGGGTCGGCTACACCTTC
CAWTPGAGVGYTF
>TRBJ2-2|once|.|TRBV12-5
TGTGCTAGTGGTTCAGGACAAGCCGGGGAGCTGTTTTTT
CASGSGQAGELFF
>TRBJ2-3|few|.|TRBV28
TGTGCCAGCAGCATTCAAGATACGCAGTATTTT
CASSIQDTQYF
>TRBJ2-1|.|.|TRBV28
TGTGCCAGCAGGGCCATATCCAATGAGCAGTTCTTC
CASRAISNEQFF
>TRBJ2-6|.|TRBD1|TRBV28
TGTGCCAGCAGAAACAGGGGGATGGGACTCCCTGGGGCCAACGTCCTGACTTTC
CASRNRGMGLPGANVLTF
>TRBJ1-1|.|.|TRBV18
TGTGCCAGCTCACCACCAGGGAGGAACACTGAAGCTTTCTTT
CASSPPGRNTEAFF
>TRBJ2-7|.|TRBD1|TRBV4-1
TGCGCCAGCAGCCAAGGATGGACAGGCCTAAACGAGCAGTACTTC
CASSQGWTGLNEQYF
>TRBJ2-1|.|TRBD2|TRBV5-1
TGCGCCAGCAGCAGGACCGGGACTAGCTTCAATGAGCAGTTCTTC
CASSRTGTSFNEQFF
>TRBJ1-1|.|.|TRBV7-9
TGTGCCAGCAGCTTAGCAGCAGGAGGCACTGAAGCTTTCTTT
CASSLAAGGTEAFF
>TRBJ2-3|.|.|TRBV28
TGTGCCAGCAGTTTCTGGGGGCCGCAGTATTTT
CASSFWGPQYF
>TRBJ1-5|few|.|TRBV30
TGTGCCTGGAGGGGGAGGCAGAGCAATCAGCCCCAGCATTTT
CAWRGRQSNQPQHF
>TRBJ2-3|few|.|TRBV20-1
TGCAGTGCTAGAGAGCGGAATACGCAGTATTTT
CSARERNTQYF
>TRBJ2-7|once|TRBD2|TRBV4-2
TGTGCCAGCAGCCAAGATGGCCTAGCGGGAGGGCCTAGCTCCTACGAGCAGTACTTC
CASSQDGLAGGPSSYEQYF
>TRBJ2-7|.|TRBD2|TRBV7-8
TGTGCCAGCATCGACCGGGGGGTCAGGGAGCAGTACTTC
CASIDRGVREQYF
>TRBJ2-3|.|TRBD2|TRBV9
TGTGCCAGCAGCCCCGGCGGGGGGCCCGATACGCAGTATTTT
CASSPGGGPDTQYF
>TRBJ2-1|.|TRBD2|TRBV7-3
TGTGCCAGCAGCCCAGAACTAGCGGGGGGTAATAATGAGCAGTTCTTC
CASSPELAGGNNEQFF
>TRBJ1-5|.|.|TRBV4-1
TGCGCCAGCAGCCAAGGGGATCAGGGCAGGTTACAGCCCCAGCATTTT
CASSQGDQGRLQPQHF
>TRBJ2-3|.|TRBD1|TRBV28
TGTGCCAGCACCACCGGGACAGGCACAGATACGCAGTATTTT
CASTTGTGTDTQYF
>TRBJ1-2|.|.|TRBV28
TGTGCCAGCAGTACCAAACCAGGGAACTATGGCTACACCTTC
CASSTKPGNYGYTF
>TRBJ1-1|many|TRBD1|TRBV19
TGTGCCAGTACCCCAGGGGGCGGTTCTGAAGCTTTCTTT
CASTPGGGSEAFF
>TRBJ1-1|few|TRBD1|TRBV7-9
TGTGCCAGCAGCCCTGGACAGGGAAGTGGGAACACTGAAGCTTTCTTT
CASSPGQGSGNTEAFF
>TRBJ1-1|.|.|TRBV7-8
TGTGCCAGCAGCTTAGGCAGGGCCAGCACTGAAGCTTTCTTT
CASSLGRASTEAFF
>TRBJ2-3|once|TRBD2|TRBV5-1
TGCGCCAGCAGCTTGGCGGCTAGCGGGGATACGCAGTATTTT
CASSLAASGDTQYF
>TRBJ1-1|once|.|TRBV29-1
TGCAGCGTCCTTAAGGCGACAGGGAACACTGAAGCTTTCTTT
CSVLKATGNTEAFF
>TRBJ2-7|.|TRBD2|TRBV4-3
TGCGCCAGCAGCCAAGGTGCAGCGGGAGGGAGCTACGAGCAGTACTTC
CASSQGAAGGSYEQYF
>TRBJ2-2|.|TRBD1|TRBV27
TGTGCCAGCAGTTTATGGTCCCCGAGACAGGGATTCTTTACCGGGGAGCTGTTTTTT
CASSLWSPRQGFFTGELFF
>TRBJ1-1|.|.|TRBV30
TGTGCCTGGAGTGTACAGCAGGGTACTGAAGCTTTCTTT
CAWSVQQGTEAFF
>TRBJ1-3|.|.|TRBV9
TGTGCCAGCAGCATCACCGGGACAGGAAACACCATATATTTT
CASSITGTGNTIYF
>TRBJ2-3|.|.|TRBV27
TGTGCCAGCAGTTTATGGCAGGGGTCAGATACGCAGTATTTT
CASSLWQGSDTQYF
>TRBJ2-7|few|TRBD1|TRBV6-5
TGTGCCAGCAGTTACCCCCAGCAGGGGGCCTACGAGCAGTACTTC
CASSYPQQGAYEQYF
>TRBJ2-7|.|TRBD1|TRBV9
TGTGCCAGCAGCGCGGGACAGGTCTCCTACGAGCAGTACTTC
CASSAGQVSYEQYF
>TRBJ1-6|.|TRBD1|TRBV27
TGTGCCAGCAGTCGAGGGGACAGGGAAGGTAATTCACCCCTCCACTTT
CASSRGDREGNSPLHF
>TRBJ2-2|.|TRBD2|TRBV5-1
TGCGCCAGCAGCTCCGGTGCAGCTAGCGGGGGGGCCACCGGGGAGCTGTTTTTT
CASSSGAASGGATGELFF
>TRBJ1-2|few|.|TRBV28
TGTGCCAGCAGTTCCGGGACAAGGGGTTACACCTTC
CASSSGTRGYTF
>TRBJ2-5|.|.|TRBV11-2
TGTGCCAGCAGCTTGGGACCAGGGGTGGGGACCCAGTACTTC
CASSLGPGVGTQYF
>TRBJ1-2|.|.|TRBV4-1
TGCGCCAGCAGCCAGGGCCCGGTAGCTAACTATGGCTACACCTTC
CASSQGPVANYGYTF
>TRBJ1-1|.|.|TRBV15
TGTGCCACCAGCGCAGGGATGAACACTGAAGCTTTCTTT
CATSAGMNTEAFF
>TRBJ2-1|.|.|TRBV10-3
TGTGCCATCAGTGAGTCCTCAGGGGCAAGTTACAATGAGCAGTTCTTC
CAISESSGASYNEQFF
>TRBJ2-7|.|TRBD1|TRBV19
TGTGCCAGTAGTGGGGACAGGGGGTTGTTGGAGCAGTACTTC
CASSGDRGLLEQYF
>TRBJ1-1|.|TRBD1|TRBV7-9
TGTGCCAGCATCAGTACAGGGGTGGACACTGAAGCTTTCTTT
CASISTGVDTEAFF
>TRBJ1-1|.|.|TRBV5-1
TGCGCCAGCAGCTTGTACAGGACTATGAACACTGAAGCTTTCTTT
CASSLYRTMNTEAFF
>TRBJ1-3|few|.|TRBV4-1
TGCGCCAGCAGCCAAGTCGACAGGCCCGGAAACACCATATATTTT
CASSQVDRPGNTIYF
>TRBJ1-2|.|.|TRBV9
TGTGCCAGCAGCACTCTCTGGGCAGGGAACTATGGCTACACCTTC
CASSTLWAGNYGYTF